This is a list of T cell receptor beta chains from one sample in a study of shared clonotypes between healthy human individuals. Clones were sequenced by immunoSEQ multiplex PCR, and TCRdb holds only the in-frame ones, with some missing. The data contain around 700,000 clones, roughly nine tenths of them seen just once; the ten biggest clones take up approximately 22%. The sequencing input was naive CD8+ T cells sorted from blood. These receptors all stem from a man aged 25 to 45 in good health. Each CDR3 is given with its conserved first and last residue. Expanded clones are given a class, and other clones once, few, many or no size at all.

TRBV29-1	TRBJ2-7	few	CSVESRSENEQYF
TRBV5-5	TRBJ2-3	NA	CASSSGVDTQYF
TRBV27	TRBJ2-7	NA	CASSSMTSGGFYEQYF
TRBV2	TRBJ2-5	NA	CASRGREETQYF
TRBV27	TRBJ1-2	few	CASSSQLQGALGTGYTF
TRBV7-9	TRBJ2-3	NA	CASSLIGLDADTQYF
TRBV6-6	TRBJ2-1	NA	CASSFSMENNEQFF
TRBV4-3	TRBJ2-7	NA	CASSPGLSYEQYF
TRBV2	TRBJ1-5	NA	CASSAGGQGNQPQHF
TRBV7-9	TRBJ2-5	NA	CASSNLGSQETQYF
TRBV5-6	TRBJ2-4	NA	CASSLEHLTGNIQYF
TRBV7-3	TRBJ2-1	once	CASSSNALGSGSPGNEQFF
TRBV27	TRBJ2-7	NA	CASSLSYEQYF
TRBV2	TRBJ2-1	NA	CASSVLLTRGNEQFF
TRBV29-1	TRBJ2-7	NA	CSVEAPWTSGREGAYEQYF
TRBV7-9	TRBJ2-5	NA	CASSPPPGLRETQYF
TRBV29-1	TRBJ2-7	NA	CSAGSPGRINYEQYF
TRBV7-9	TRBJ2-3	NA	CASSPRGGRAADTQYF